This TCR beta chain was recovered during a study of T-cell memory formation after mild COVID-19. Study summary: TCR clusters mostly belonged to single donors.

Study results and limitations: Whereas later expanders leaned CD4+, clones contracting day 15 to 85 showed a balanced CD4/CD8 makeup. Prior to infection, memory already included some responding clones, suggesting cross-reactive memory joined.

To note about this clonotype: Its antigen is not known.

Researchers used 5'RACE with constant-segment primers to make TCR alpha and TCR beta cDNA libraries that carry sample barcodes and UMIs. Via MiXCR, TCRdb re-called the 5' RACE reads, giving one row per CDR3 protein. The repertoire holds roughly 110,000 distinct CDR3 sequences, with over 15% as singletons. Sequenced input: PBMCs or a T cell subset sorted from them (not recorded which). This receptor was obtained from an adult woman who had mild COVID-19 (a few samples of this study predate the infection). Cell type and time point are not known.

This CDR3 reads CASSPGPGASQGETQYF. The CDR3 DNA is TGTGCCAGCAGCCCCGGACCCGGGGCCTCCCAGGGAGAGACCCAGTACTTC. The rearrangement uses TRBV12-3 or TRBV12-4 and TRBJ2-5; D may correspond to TRBD1 or TRBD2 (5 bases each). The germline V and J ends were trimmed by 6 bases and 4 bases, with 24 bases remaining between them. This CDR3 comprises 17 residues.